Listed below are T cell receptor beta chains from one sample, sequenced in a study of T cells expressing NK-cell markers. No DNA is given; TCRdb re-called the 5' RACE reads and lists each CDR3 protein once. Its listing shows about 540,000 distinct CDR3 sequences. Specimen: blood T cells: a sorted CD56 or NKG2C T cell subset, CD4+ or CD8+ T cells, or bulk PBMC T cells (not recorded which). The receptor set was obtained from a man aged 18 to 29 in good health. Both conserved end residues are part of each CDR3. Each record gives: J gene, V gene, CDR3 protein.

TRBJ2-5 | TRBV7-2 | CASSPYGPQETQYF
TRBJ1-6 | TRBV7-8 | CASSPGGDGTGSPLHF
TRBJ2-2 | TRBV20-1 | CSARDLRRLNTGELFF
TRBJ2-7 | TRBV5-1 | CASSLESGYEQYF
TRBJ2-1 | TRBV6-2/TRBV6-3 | CASSYSFGEREQFF
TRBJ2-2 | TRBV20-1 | CSARTVVANTGELFF
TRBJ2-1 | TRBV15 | CATSREASGRVDNEQFF
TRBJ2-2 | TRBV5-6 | CASRGTSGRVGTGELFF
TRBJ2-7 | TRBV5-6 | CASSLTGYSNYEQYF
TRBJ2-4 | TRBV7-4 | CASSSRSVRGAKNIQYF
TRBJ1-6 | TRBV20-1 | CSARFVGTTLHF
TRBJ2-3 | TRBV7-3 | CASSLATWADTQYF
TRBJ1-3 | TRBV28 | CASSLRQGISNTIYF